This TCR beta chain was documented in a study of T cells in Graves' hyperthyroidism and ophthalmopathy. At the level of the study: Peripheral blood was taken when the disease was first diagnosed, before any treatment began.

The TCR beta CDR3 regions underwent amplification using RNA transcripts as the source. With the HTBI primer set, the TCR CDR3 went through a first round of RT-PCR. TCRdb analysed the multiplex PCR reads with MiXCR anew, one entry per CDR3 protein. The sample shows about 640,000 distinct CDR3 sequences, about a fifth of them seen only once. Enrolled ophthalmopathy patients presented with a Clinical Activity Score of at least 3, a NOSPECS grade of at least 4, and disease duration under 3 months. Germline CDR1 reads LNHDA; CDR2 reads SQIVND (reference sequence). Deletions cut 3 bases from V and 4 bases from J, with 7 bases between. This CDR3 has 13 residues. Study-wide points: Among clonotypes expanded in thyroid above 0.001, most were also found in blood.

Concerning this clonotype: What it binds is unknown.

The TCR originated in a man younger than 40 with Graves' ophthalmopathy. Specimen: blood. The rearrangement joins TRBV19 to TRBJ2-1; D call uncertain. The CDR3 nucleotides read TGTGCCAGTAGTATTACAAAATACAATGAGCAGTTCTTC. This codes for CASSITKYNEQFF.